These 2 T cell receptor beta chains originate from one sample sequenced in a study of blood T cell repertoires in COVID-19. The method was immunoSEQ multiplex PCR; TCRdb's version includes in-frame clones alone and lacks a portion of them. The sample includes approximately 230,000 clones, 85% to 90% of them seen just once. The sequenced material came from PBMCs or T cells enriched from blood (not recorded which). These receptors all stem from a man aged 18 to 30 who had recovered from COVID-19.

The chain employs TRBV6-2 or TRBV6-3 and TRBJ1-1; TRBD1 aligns across 7 bases. Germline V gene sequence: CDR1 MNHEY, CDR2 SVGEGT. The CDR3 has 15 amino acids. V shed 2 bases and J 1 base; nucleotides not matched to a gene: 4. DNA of the CDR3: TGTGCCAGCAGTTACCGTAGGACAGGGAACACTGAAGCTTTCTTT. It is translated as CASSYRRTGNTEAFF.

The rearrangement links TRBV19 to TRBJ2-1, with TRBD2 matching 8 bases. Trimming cost V 6 bases and J 8 bases; bases outside gene matches: 3. Germline loops: CDR1 LNHDA, CDR2 SQIVND (reference sequence). The length of the CDR3 is 12 residues. The CDR3 DNA reads as TGTGCCAGTAGAGCGGGAGAGCATGAGCAGTTCTTC. It specifies CASRAGEHEQFF. The whole variable domain, remainder taken from reference TRBV19 and TRBJ2-1, is DGGITQSPKYLFRKEGQNVTLSCEQNLNHDAMYWYRQDPGQGLRLIYYSQIVNDFQKGDIAEGYSVSREKKESFPLTVTSAQKNPTAFYLCASRAGEHEQFFGPGTRLTVL.